These 5 T cell receptor beta chains originate from one sample sequenced in a study of shared clonotypes between healthy human individuals. Sequenced by immunoSEQ multiplex PCR; TCRdb stores in-frame clones only, minus some. The table shows about 480,000 clones, with about three quarters occurring only once. The sample was PBMCs. These receptors all come from a middle-aged woman in good health. Some clones in this sample may be carry-over from other donors' samples.

The J gene is TRBJ2-3, the V gene TRBV2, with 10 nucleotides matching TRBD1. Germline V gene lookup returns CDR1 SNHLY and CDR2 FYNNEI. The CDR3 has 15 amino acids. After removal of 6 bases from V and 6 bases from J, the junction contained 9 bases not matched to a gene. CDR3 DNA: TGTGCCAGCAGGGGACAGGGGCTCATGTCGGATACGCAGTATTTT. The encoded protein is CASRGQGLMSDTQYF.

The gene calls are TRBV5-1 and TRBJ2-7; tentatively, D is TRBD1 (5 bases). The germline V gene has CDR1 SGHRS and CDR2 YFSETQ. The CDR3 runs 14 residues. The ends were cut back, 1 base at V and 2 bases at J, with 10 bases in the middle. The CDR3 region is CASSLSGSAYEQYF. The CDR3 coding sequence is TGCGCCAGCAGCTTGTCAGGGTCCGCCTACGAGCAGTACTTC.

The chain uses TRBV5-1 and TRBJ2-7, with 7 nucleotides matching TRBD2. This CDR3 has 13 residues. Germline V gene lookup returns CDR1 SGHRS and CDR2 YFSETQ. V lost 6 bases, J lost 2 bases, and 5 bases stayed unmatched. The CDR3 DNA is TGCGCCAGCACTAGCGGACCTCCCTACGAGCAGTACTTC. Translating it yields CASTSGPPYEQYF.

In regard to this clone: This sequence is one base from a far larger clone and is likely a read error. Other DNA sequences of this sample code for an identical CDR3. The gene calls are TRBV30 and TRBJ2-5, with D unresolved. V shed 3 bases and J shed 0 bases, with 11 bases lying between them. The CDR3 consists of 14 residues. Germline V gene sequence: CDR1 GTSNPN, CDR2 SVGIG (reference sequence). The CDR3 region is CAWRRLLYQETQYF. Here the CDR3 DNA reads TGTGCCTGGAGAAGGCTCCTGTACCAAGAGACCCAGTACTTC.

The chain uses TRBV11-3 and TRBJ2-2; 7 bases agree with TRBD1. This CDR3 region has 13 residues. V trimming: 5 bases; J trimming: 6 bases; junction bases outside the gene matches: 3. Germline V CDR1 and CDR2: SGHNT, YENEEA. For the CDR3, the DNA is TGTGCCAGCAGCCAAAGGGGGCCCGGGGAGCTGTTTTTT. It encodes CASSQRGPGELFF. Based on the CDR3 plus reference TRBV11-3 and TRBJ2-2, the full variable domain is EAGVVQSPRYKIIEKKQPVAFWCNPISGHNTLYWYLQNLGQGPELLIRYENEEAVDDSQLPKDRFSAERLKGVDSTLKIQPAELGDSAVYLCASSQRGPGELFFGEGSRLTVL.